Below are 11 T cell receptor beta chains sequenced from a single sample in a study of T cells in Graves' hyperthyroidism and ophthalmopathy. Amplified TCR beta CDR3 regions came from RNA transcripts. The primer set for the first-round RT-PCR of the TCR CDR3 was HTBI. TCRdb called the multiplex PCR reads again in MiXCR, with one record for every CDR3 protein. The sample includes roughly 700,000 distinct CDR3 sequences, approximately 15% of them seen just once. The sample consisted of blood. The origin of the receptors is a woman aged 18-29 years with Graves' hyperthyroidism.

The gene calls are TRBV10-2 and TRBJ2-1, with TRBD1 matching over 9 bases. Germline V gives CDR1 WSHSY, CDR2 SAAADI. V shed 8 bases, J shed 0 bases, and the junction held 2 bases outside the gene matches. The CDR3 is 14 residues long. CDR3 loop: CASADRGSYNEQFF. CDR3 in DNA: TGCGCCAGCGCGGACAGGGGCTCCTACAATGAGCAGTTCTTC.

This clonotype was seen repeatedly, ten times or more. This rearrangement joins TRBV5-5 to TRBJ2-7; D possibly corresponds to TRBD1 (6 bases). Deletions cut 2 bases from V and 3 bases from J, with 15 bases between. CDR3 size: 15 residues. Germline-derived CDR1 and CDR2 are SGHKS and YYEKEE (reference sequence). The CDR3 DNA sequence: TGTGCCAGCAGCTTCCGCCGGGACATAAGCTACGAGCAGTACTTC. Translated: CASSFRRDISYEQYF.

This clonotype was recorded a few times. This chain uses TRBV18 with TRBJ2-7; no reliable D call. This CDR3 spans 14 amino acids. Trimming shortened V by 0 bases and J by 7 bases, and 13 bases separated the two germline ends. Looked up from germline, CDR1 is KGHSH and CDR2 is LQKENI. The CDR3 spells CASSPPGPSVEQYF. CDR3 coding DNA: TGTGCCAGCTCACCACCGGGCCCCTCGGTGGAGCAGTACTTC.

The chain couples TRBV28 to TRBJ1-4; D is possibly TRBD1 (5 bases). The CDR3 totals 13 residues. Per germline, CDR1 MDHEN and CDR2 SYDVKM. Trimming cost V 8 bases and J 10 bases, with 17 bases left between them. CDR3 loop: CASCLGGLGKLFF. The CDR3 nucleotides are TGTGCCAGCTGTCTGGGGGGATTAGGAAAACTGTTTTTT.

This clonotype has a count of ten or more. Written as DNA, the CDR3 is TGTGCCAGCAGTTTGGACGGGAGGGCGGGGGAGACCCAGTACTTC. It yields the protein CASSLDGRAGETQYF. This chain uses TRBV28 with TRBJ2-5; 8 nucleotides match TRBD2. With 3 bases clipped from V and 5 bases from J, the junction kept 8 bases outside the gene matches. The germline V gene encodes CDR1 MDHEN and CDR2 SYDVKM. This CDR3 has 15 amino acids.

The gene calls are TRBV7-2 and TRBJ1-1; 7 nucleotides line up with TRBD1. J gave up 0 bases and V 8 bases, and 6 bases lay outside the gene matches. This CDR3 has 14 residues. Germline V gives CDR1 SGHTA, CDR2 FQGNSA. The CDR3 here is CASDLTGMNTEAFF. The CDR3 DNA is TGTGCCAGCGACTTGACAGGGATGAACACTGAAGCTTTCTTT.

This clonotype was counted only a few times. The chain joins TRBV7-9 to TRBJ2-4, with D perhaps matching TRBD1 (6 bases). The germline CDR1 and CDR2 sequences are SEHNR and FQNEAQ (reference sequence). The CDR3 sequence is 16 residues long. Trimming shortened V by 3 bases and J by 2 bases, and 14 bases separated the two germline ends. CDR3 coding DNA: TGTGCCAGCAGCTTGATCGCCGGGACAACCAAAAACATTCAGTACTTC. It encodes CASSLIAGTTKNIQYF.

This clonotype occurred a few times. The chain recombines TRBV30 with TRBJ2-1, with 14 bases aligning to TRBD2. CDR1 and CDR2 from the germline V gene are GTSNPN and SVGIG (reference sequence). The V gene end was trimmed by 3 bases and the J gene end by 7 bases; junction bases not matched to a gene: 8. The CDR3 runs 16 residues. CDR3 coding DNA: TGTGCCTGGAGCCCCGGGACTAGCGGGAGTTTAAATGAGCAGTTCTTC. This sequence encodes CAWSPGTSGSLNEQFF.

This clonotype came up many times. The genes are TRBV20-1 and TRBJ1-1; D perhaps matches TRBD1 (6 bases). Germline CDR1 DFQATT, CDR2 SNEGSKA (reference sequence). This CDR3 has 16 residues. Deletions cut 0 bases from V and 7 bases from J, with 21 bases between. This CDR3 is CSARDPGQFWGLEAFF. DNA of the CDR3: TGCAGTGCTAGAGATCCCGGACAGTTTTGGGGTCTTGAAGCTTTCTTT.

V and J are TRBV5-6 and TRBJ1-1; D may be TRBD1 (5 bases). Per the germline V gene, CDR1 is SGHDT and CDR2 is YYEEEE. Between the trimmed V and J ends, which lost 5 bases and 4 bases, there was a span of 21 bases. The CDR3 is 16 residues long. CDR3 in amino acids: CASRIRTSGLGTEAFF. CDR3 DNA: TGTGCCAGCAGGATACGTACCTCAGGGCTCGGCACTGAAGCTTTCTTT.

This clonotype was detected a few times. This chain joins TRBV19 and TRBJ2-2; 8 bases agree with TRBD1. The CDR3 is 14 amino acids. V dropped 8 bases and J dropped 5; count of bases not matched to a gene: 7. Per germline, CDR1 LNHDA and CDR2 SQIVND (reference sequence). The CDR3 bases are TGTGCCAGTGCACCGGACAGGGTAACCGGGGAGCTGTTTTTT. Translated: CASAPDRVTGELFF.